This paragraph covers one T cell receptor beta chain sequence. As handled by the study authors: Counts of nucleated cells, estimated from reference gene primer amplification, were obtained. The assay was immunoSEQ multiplex PCR, and TCRdb's table has in-frame clones only and misses some. V and J calls and clone size come straight from that table; D and trimming were deduced from the DNA. The sample yields 40,000 to 55,000 clones, about nine tenths seen once. CDR1 is SGHAT and CDR2 is FQDESV in the germline V gene (reference sequence). V lost 5 bases, J lost 1 base, and 14 bases lay in between. This CDR3 spans 15 amino acids. The sample belongs to a study of blood T cell repertoires in COVID-19. Whole-study context: Nucleic acid was either cDNA or gDNA, and it came from T cells, B-cell-depleted T cells, or PBMCs.

The sequence was collected from a man in his fifties with active COVID-19. This sequence joins TRBV11-1 and TRBJ2-5; TRBD1 is a possible D gene (5 bases). Sequenced: peripheral blood. The CDR3 DNA follows: TGTGCCAGCAGCCAGGTAGGGGCGAGCCAAGAGACCCAGTACTTC. It is translated as CASSQVGASQETQYF.